This T cell receptor (beta chain) originates from a study of identical twins. TCRdb analysed the 5' RACE reads with MiXCR anew, one entry per CDR3 protein. The data show about 920,000 distinct CDR3 sequences, with around an eighth seen just once and about 1.5% held by the top ten. The V segment lost 3 bases and the J segment 14 bases; nucleotides outside the gene matches: 14. From germline, CDR1 is DFQATT and CDR2 SNEGSKA (reference sequence). There are 14 residues in the CDR3. These data were also filed under a second study, of yellow fever vaccine responses in identical twins.

This chain uses TRBV20-1 with TRBJ2-1; 9 bases align to TRBD2. This TCR came from a woman under 30 in good health. Sequencing used PBMCs. The CDR3 here is CSARIAGAEPGEFF. The CDR3 coding sequence is TGCAGTGCTAGGATAGCGGGGGCAGAACCGGGGGAGTTCTTC.